Presented here are 17 T cell receptor beta chains from one specimen sequenced in a study of cytomegalovirus exposure and HLA in healthy donors. Both 60 Vbeta primers and 13 Jbeta primers went into the PCR. Data came from immunoSEQ multiplex PCR; TCRdb stores just in-frame clones and leaves some out. Of 60,000 to 85,000 clones listed, 65% to 80% are singletons. Sample: PBMCs. All receptors derive from a male donor in good health and CMV-seropositive.

The V and J genes are TRBV28 and TRBJ2-7, with 8 bases fitting TRBD1. The length of the CDR3 is 15 residues. V dropped 8 bases and J dropped 1; count of bases not matched to a gene: 10. The germline V gene encodes CDR1 MDHEN and CDR2 SYDVKM. The CDR3 DNA reads TGTGCCAGCTGCCAAGGACAGGGCCGATCCTACGAGCAGTACTTC. Translated, it gives CASCQGQGRSYEQYF.

This chain uses TRBV5-1 with TRBJ1-3, with TRBD1 identical over 8 bases. V was clipped by 0 bases and J by 2 bases; unmatched bases: 10. The CDR3 length is 18 residues. Germline CDR1 and CDR2: SGHRS and YFSETQ. The CDR3, as DNA: TGCGCCAGCAGCTTGGCCGAGACCTCGACAGGGGCTGGAAACACCATATATTTT. Protein: CASSLAETSTGAGNTIYF.

This clone has just a few counts. This sequence joins TRBV7-9 and TRBJ2-5; a possible D gene is TRBD1 (5 bases). CDR1 and CDR2 from the germline V gene are SEHNR and FQNEAQ (reference sequence). The CDR3 is made up of 14 amino acids. Trimming took off 0 bases at V and 1 base at J, with 6 bases between the two ends. The CDR3 sequence: CASSLADSQETQYF. The DNA of the CDR3 is TGTGCCAGCAGCTTAGCCGACAGCCAAGAGACCCAGTACTTC.

The chain uses TRBV6-1 and TRBJ2-2; D remains ambiguous. Trimming removed 1 base at V and 5 bases at J, with 2 bases between. The CDR3 sequence is 12 residues long. Per germline, CDR1 MNHNS and CDR2 SASEGT. The CDR3 DNA sequence: TGTGCCAGCAGTGAAGTAACCGGGGAGCTGTTTTTT. Its translation: CASSEVTGELFF.

The chain combines TRBV7-2 with TRBJ2-2, with D possibly matching TRBD1 (5 bases). Germline CDR1 SGHTA, CDR2 FQGNSA. The length of the CDR3 is 15 residues. Between the trimmed V and J ends, which lost 5 bases and 5 bases, there was a span of 15 bases. The CDR3 is CASSPVATGTGELFF. The CDR3 bases are TGTGCCAGCAGCCCAGTCGCCACAGGAACCGGGGAGCTGTTTTTT. The whole variable domain, remainder taken from reference TRBV7-2 and TRBJ2-2, is GAGVSQSPSNKVTEKGKDVELRCDPISGHTALYWYRQSLGQGLEFLIYFQGNSAPDKSGLPSDRFSAERTGGSVSTLTIQRTQQEDSAVYLCASSPVATGTGELFFGEGSRLTVL.

The chain joins TRBV11-2 to TRBJ1-5, with D perhaps TRBD1 (6 bases). Trimming took 5 bases from V and 4 from J, leaving 15 bases between them. The CDR3 has 15 amino acids. Germline assignment: CDR1 SGHAT and CDR2 FQNNGV. DNA of the CDR3: TGTGCCAGCAGCCGAACGACAGGAGGAAATCAGCCCCAGCATTTT. Amino acids: CASSRTTGGNQPQHF.

This chain connects TRBV10-1 to TRBJ2-2; maybe TRBD2 (6 bases). The CDR3 sequence is 13 residues long. The V and J ends lost 5 bases and 3 bases respectively, with 7 bases between them. Germline-derived CDR1 and CDR2 are WNHNN and SYGVQD (reference sequence). This CDR3 is CASSSGDTGELFF. The CDR3 nucleotides are TGCGCCAGCAGTTCGGGAGACACCGGGGAGCTGTTTTTT.

The table lists this clone with a few counts. The chain employs TRBV11-2 and TRBJ2-3; TRBD1 matches 9 bases. The germline gives CDR1 SGHAT, CDR2 FQNNGV. V dropped 5 bases and J dropped 2; count of bases not matched to a gene: 8. This CDR3 spans 16 amino acids. The CDR3: CASSGNDRGSTDTQYF. The CDR3 nucleotides are TGTGCCAGCAGCGGCAACGACAGGGGGTCCACAGATACGCAGTATTTT.

This clone was detected only a few times. The chain links TRBV19 to TRBJ1-2; 10 bases line up with TRBD1. CDR3 length: 15 residues. With V trimmed by 5 bases and J by 4 bases, 7 bases remained unmatched. Germline values: CDR1 LNHDA, CDR2 SQIVND (reference sequence). The CDR3 protein is CASSSPGQGTYGYTF. The CDR3 nucleotides read TGTGCCAGTAGTTCCCCGGGACAGGGGACCTATGGCTACACCTTC.

The J gene is TRBJ2-7, the V gene TRBV5-5; 8 bases agree with TRBD1. Germline CDR1 SGHKS, CDR2 YYEKEE (reference sequence). The J segment lost 2 bases and the V segment lost 5 bases, leaving 9 bases of the junction unmatched. This CDR3 comprises 15 residues. The CDR3 DNA is TGTGCCAGCAGTTCGCTTCAGGGGGCTACCTACGAGCAGTACTTC. This sequence encodes CASSSLQGATYEQYF. The full variable domain, completed using reference TRBV5-5 and TRBJ2-7, is DAGVTQSPTHLIKTRGQQVTLRCSPISGHKSVSWYQQVLGQGPQFIFQYYEKEERGRGNFPDRFSARQFPNYSSELNVNALLLGDSALYLCASSSLQGATYEQYFGPGTRLTVT.

The chain links TRBV15 to TRBJ1-2, with D tentatively TRBD1 (6 bases). Trimming took 5 bases from V and 5 from J, leaving 12 bases between them. This CDR3 region has 13 residues. Germline CDR1 LNHNV, CDR2 YYDKDF (reference sequence). The CDR3 nucleotides are TGTGCCACCAGCCTTACAGGGAGTTATGGCTACACCTTC. Amino acids: CATSLTGSYGYTF.

The rearrangement links TRBV2 to TRBJ2-5, with 8 bases that match TRBD2. V lost 4 bases to trimming and J lost 2 bases; unmatched junction nucleotides: 6. Germline V gene data show CDR1 as SNHLY and CDR2 as FYNNEI. There are 15 residues in the CDR3. CDR3 residues: CASSVVAGIQETQYF. In DNA form, the CDR3 reads TGTGCCAGCAGTGTAGTAGCGGGGATTCAAGAGACCCAGTACTTC.

The gene calls are TRBV5-1 and TRBJ2-3; possible D gene TRBD2, 5 bases. V lost 2 bases, J lost 0 bases, and 16 bases lay in between. Germline loops: CDR1 SGHRS, CDR2 YFSETQ. The CDR3 loop spans 17 amino acids. CDR3 sequence reads: CASSFEVSGSSTDTQYF. In nucleotides, the CDR3 is TGCGCCAGCAGCTTTGAGGTCTCGGGAAGTAGCACAGATACGCAGTATTTT.

This clone was counted a few times. The gene calls are TRBV28 and TRBJ2-3, with D maybe TRBD1 (5 bases). This CDR3 is 14 amino acids long. V was clipped by 2 bases and J by 2 bases, with 8 bases between them. The germline CDR1 and CDR2 sequences are MDHEN and SYDVKM. DNA of the CDR3: TGTGCCAGCAGTTTAAGACAGATCACAGATACGCAGTATTTT. Translating it yields CASSLRQITDTQYF.

In its sample, this clone was seen a few times. The chain carries TRBV27 and TRBJ1-2, with 7 bases identical to TRBD1. V lost 6 bases and J lost 5; bases outside the gene matches: 9. Per the germline V gene, CDR1 is MNHEY and CDR2 is SMNVEV (reference sequence). This CDR3 region has 14 residues. The CDR3 sequence: CASSYRGSGYGYTF. The CDR3 nucleotides read TGTGCCAGCAGCTACAGGGGCTCGGGGTATGGCTACACCTTC.

V and J are TRBV5-1 and TRBJ2-2, with TRBD2 matching over 7 bases. Germline CDR1 is SGHRS and CDR2 is YFSETQ. The CDR3 totals 15 residues. Germline trimming cut 2 bases from V and 1 base from J; bases unmatched to any gene: 2. The CDR3 is CASSFSGMNTGELFF. The CDR3 DNA follows: TGCGCCAGCAGCTTCAGCGGGATGAACACCGGGGAGCTGTTTTTT. Full variable domain (remainder filled in from reference TRBV5-1 and TRBJ2-2): KAGVTQTPRYLIKTRGQQVTLSCSPISGHRSVSWYQQTPGQGLQFLFEYFSETQRNKGNFPGRFSGRQFSNSRSEMNVSTLELGDSALYLCASSFSGMNTGELFFGEGSRLTVL.

The J gene is TRBJ1-3, the V gene TRBV9, with 7 bases identical to TRBD1. This CDR3 contains 15 residues. Germline V CDR1 and CDR2: SGDLS, YYNGEE. The trim removed 0 bases at V and 4 bases at J, leaving 4 bases unmatched. The CDR3 DNA reads as TGTGCCAGCAGCGTAGAGACAGGGCCCGGAAACACCATATATTTT. Translated: CASSVETGPGNTIYF.